The count of the clone carrying this T cell receptor beta chain is one. The data were taken from a study of blood T cell repertoires in COVID-19. Study as a whole: Sample material is recorded as cDNA or gDNA derived from T cells, B-cell-depleted T cells, or PBMCs.

Looked up from germline, CDR1 is MNHNY and CDR2 is SVGAGI (reference sequence). The CDR3 covers 15 residues. V lost 4 bases and J 0 bases, leaving 10 bases between the germline ends. The authors' processing: From reference gene primer amplification, estimates of nucleated cell counts were derived. TCRdb's copy holds only in-frame clones and misses some; the assay was immunoSEQ multiplex PCR. The DNA was the basis for D and trimming; V, J and clone size are from that table. Counted here are nearly 200,000 clones, 85% occurring once; the ten biggest clones make up around 0.93%. The TCR sequence derives from a man between 60 and 70 years old with COVID-19, enrolled during active disease. The sample taken for sequencing was peripheral blood. The chain joins TRBV6-6 to TRBJ1-3; D is perhaps TRBD1 (6 bases). The CDR3, as DNA: TGTGCCAGCAGTTCGGACAGCTTCTCTGGAAACACCATATATTTT. Its protein is CASSSDSFSGNTIYF.